This is a list of T cell receptor beta chains from one sample in a study of shared T cell receptors in the human thymus. TCRdb's table, derived via immunoSEQ multiplex PCR, lists solely in-frame clones and lacks some. The sample carries some 640,000 clones, 87% recorded once. The sample was also linked to a second study, of human thymus T cells.

Sequences were obtained from thymocytes. These receptors came from a boy in the first two years of life with a congenital heart defect. CDR3s include the opening cysteine and the closing phenylalanine or tryptophan. The order of the fields is V gene, D gene, J gene, CDR3 protein, CDR3 DNA. The D gene is left open where the match is weak.

TRBV7-2	TRBD1	TRBJ2-7	CASSPSGTGEYEQYF	TGTGCCAGCAGCCCTTCCGGGACAGGGGAGTACGAGCAGTACTTC
TRBV11-2	TRBD1	TRBJ2-7	CASSLVGDRWGSYEQYF	TGTGCCAGCAGCTTAGTGGGGGACAGGTGGGGCTCCTACGAGCAGTACTTC
TRBV4-1	.	TRBJ2-7	CASSQVISPGLHEQYF	TGCGCCAGCAGCCAAGTTATCTCGCCAGGGCTCCACGAGCAGTACTTC
TRBV5-1	.	TRBJ2-7	CASSLETSSSYEQYF	TGCGCCAGCAGCTTGGAGACTTCGAGCTCCTACGAGCAGTACTTC
TRBV2	TRBD2	TRBJ2-7	CASSYGTSGGYAEQYF	TGTGCCAGCAGTTACGGGACTAGCGGGGGGTATGCCGAGCAGTACTTC
TRBV28	TRBD1	TRBJ1-2	CASSSPRDRGPYGYTF	TGTGCCAGCAGTTCACCCCGGGACAGGGGCCCATATGGCTACACCTTC
TRBV5-4	.	TRBJ2-7	CASSSMTVKPYEQYF	TGTGCCAGCAGCTCGATGACAGTCAAACCCTACGAGCAGTACTTC
TRBV4-3	.	TRBJ2-7	CASSQGSDRPNYEQYF	TGCGCCAGCAGCCAAGGGAGCGACAGACCCAACTACGAGCAGTACTTC
TRBV5-6	TRBD2	TRBJ2-7	CASSLGLAIDYEQYF	TGTGCCAGCAGCTTGGGACTAGCAATAGACTACGAGCAGTACTTC
TRBV14	.	TRBJ2-2	CASSPLGESRDTGELFF	TGTGCCAGCAGCCCACTAGGCGAATCACGGGACACCGGGGAGCTGTTTTTT
TRBV10-3	.	TRBJ2-3	CAISPGTDTQYF	TGTGCCATCTCTCCAGGCACAGATACGCAGTATTTT
TRBV28	TRBD1	TRBJ1-5	CASSGDRGVVDFQPQHF	TGTGCCAGCAGTGGCGACAGGGGCGTTGTCGACTTTCAGCCCCAGCATTTT
TRBV28	.	TRBJ1-2	CASRPIQGPPSNYGYTF	TGTGCCAGCAGGCCCATACAGGGCCCTCCTTCTAACTATGGCTACACCTTC
TRBV5-1	.	TRBJ1-4	CASSWSGVTNEKLFF	TGCGCCAGCAGCTGGTCAGGGGTGACTAATGAAAAACTGTTTTTT
TRBV11-2	.	TRBJ2-5	CASSLEAETHHSGETQYF	TGTGCCAGCAGCTTAGAGGCAGAAACTCATCACTCGGGTGAGACCCAGTACTTC
TRBV7-9	.	TRBJ2-7	CASSLDGQISYEQYF	TGTGCCAGCAGCTTAGACGGACAGATCTCCTACGAGCAGTACTTC
TRBV28	.	TRBJ1-5	CASSFPGYQPQHF	TGTGCCAGCAGTTTCCCAGGCTATCAGCCCCAGCATTTT
TRBV7-9	.	TRBJ2-7	CASSLEGGRSYEQYF	TGTGCCAGCAGCTTAGAGGGGGGGAGATCCTACGAGCAGTACTTC
TRBV11-3	TRBD1	TRBJ2-7	CASSLGSGTGNYEQYF	TGTGCCAGCAGCTTAGGGTCCGGGACAGGGAACTACGAGCAGTACTTC
TRBV7-9	.	TRBJ2-7	CASSLGVEAEDYEQYF	TGTGCCAGCAGCCTCGGAGTCGAGGCCGAGGACTACGAGCAGTACTTC
TRBV7-2	.	TRBJ1-3	CASSPLYRAGNTIYF	TGTGCCAGCAGCCCACTATACAGGGCTGGAAACACCATATATTTT
TRBV5-1	TRBD2	TRBJ2-2	CASSRVPGGADTGELFF	TGCGCCAGCAGCCGTGTCCCGGGGGGGGCTGACACCGGGGAGCTGTTTTTT
TRBV4-1	TRBD1	TRBJ1-4	CASSQVFDRGVEKLFF	TGCGCCAGCAGCCAAGTCTTCGACAGGGGGGTTGAAAAACTGTTTTTT
TRBV5-1	.	TRBJ2-7	CASSPWTETEQYF	TGCGCCAGCAGCCCGTGGACTGAAACTGAGCAGTACTTC
TRBV5-8	.	TRBJ1-1	CASRPGEGSIEAFF	TGTGCCAGCAGACCGGGGGAAGGGAGTATTGAAGCTTTCTTT
TRBV5-8	TRBD2	TRBJ2-7	CASSSSGAAGTYEQYF	TGTGCCAGCAGCTCCTCTGGGGCAGCGGGAACCTACGAGCAGTACTTC
TRBV7-9	TRBD1	TRBJ2-6	CASSFLGQGAGANVLTF	TGTGCCAGCAGCTTTCTTGGACAGGGAGCTGGGGCCAACGTCCTGACTTTC
TRBV2	TRBD2	TRBJ2-2	CASSERLAGDRRHTGELFF	TGTGCCAGCAGTGAACGACTAGCGGGGGATCGACGGCACACCGGGGAGCTGTTTTTT
TRBV28	.	TRBJ2-7	CASSLPAGQASSYEQYF	TGTGCCAGCAGTTTACCCGCGGGCCAGGCCAGCTCCTACGAGCAGTACTTC
TRBV27	TRBD2	TRBJ2-5	CASSPRGSGRGTQYF	TGTGCCAGCAGTCCCCGGGGGAGCGGGAGAGGGACCCAGTACTTC
TRBV15	.	TRBJ1-3	CATSRDRNTGKAGNTIYF	TGTGCCACCAGCAGAGATAGGAACACGGGGAAAGCTGGAAACACCATATATTTT
TRBV6-1	.	TRBJ1-2	CASITGPYGYTF	TGTGCCAGCATTACAGGGCCCTATGGCTACACCTTC
TRBV5-8	.	TRBJ2-1	CASSSNQGNEQFF	TGTGCCAGCAGCTCTAATCAGGGCAATGAGCAGTTCTTC
TRBV9	.	TRBJ2-5	CASSVVGAEGRETQYF	TGTGCCAGCAGCGTAGTTGGGGCGGAGGGCAGGGAGACCCAGTACTTC
TRBV7-2	.	TRBJ1-4	CASSLRSEQVATNEKLFF	TGTGCCAGCAGCTTAAGATCTGAACAGGTTGCAACTAATGAAAAACTGTTTTTT
TRBV12-5	.	TRBJ2-2	CASGLDGVRDFTGELFF	TGTGCTAGTGGTTTGGACGGGGTTAGGGACTTCACCGGGGAGCTGTTTTTT
TRBV29-1	TRBD1	TRBJ1-1	CSVDSPRDRHTEAFF	TGCAGCGTTGACTCCCCGCGGGACAGGCACACTGAAGCTTTCTTT
TRBV6-1	TRBD1	TRBJ2-5	CASRGTGGKKETQYF	TGTGCCAGCAGGGGGACAGGAGGGAAGAAGGAGACCCAGTACTTC
TRBV7-9	.	TRBJ1-5	CASSLDSSQPQHF	TGTGCCAGCAGCCTCGACAGTTCTCAGCCCCAGCATTTT
TRBV30	TRBD1	TRBJ1-4	CAWSEVGPGRGRNEKLFF	TGTGCCTGGAGTGAGGTAGGCCCCGGCAGGGGGCGTAATGAAAAACTGTTTTTT
TRBV6-5	.	TRBJ2-1	CASSGTSSRNEQFF	TGTGCCAGCAGTGGAACCTCGTCTAGGAATGAGCAGTTCTTC